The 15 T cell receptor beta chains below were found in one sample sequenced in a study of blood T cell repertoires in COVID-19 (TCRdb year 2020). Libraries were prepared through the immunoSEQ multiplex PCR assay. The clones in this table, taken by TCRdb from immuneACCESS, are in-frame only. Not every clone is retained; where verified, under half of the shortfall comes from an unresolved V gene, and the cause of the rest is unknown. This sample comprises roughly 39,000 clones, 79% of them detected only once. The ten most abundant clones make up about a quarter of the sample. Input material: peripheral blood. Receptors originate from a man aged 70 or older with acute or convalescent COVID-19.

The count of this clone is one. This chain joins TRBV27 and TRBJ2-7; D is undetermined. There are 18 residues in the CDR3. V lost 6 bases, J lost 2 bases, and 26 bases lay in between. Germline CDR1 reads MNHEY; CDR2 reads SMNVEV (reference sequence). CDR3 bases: TGTGCCAGCAGCCCGTCGGCTCCTAGACTGCTGGAAGCCTACGAGCAGTACTTC. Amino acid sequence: CASSPSAPRLLEAYEQYF.

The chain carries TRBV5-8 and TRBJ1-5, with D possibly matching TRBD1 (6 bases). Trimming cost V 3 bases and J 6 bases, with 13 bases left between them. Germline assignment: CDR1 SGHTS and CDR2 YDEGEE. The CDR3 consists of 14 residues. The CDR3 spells CASSYSTGLQPQHF. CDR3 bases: TGTGCCAGCAGCTATTCGACAGGTCTTCAGCCCCAGCATTTT. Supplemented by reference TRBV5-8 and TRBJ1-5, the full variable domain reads EAGVTQSPTHLIKTRGQQATLRCSPISGHTSVYWYQQALGLGLQFLLWYDEGEERNRGNFPPRFSGRQFPNYSSELNVNALELEDSALYLCASSYSTGLQPQHFGDGTRLSIL.

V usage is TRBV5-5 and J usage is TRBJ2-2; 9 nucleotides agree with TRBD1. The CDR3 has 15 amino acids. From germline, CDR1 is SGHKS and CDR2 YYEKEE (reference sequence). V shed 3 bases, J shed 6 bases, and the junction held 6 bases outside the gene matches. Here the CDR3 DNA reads TGTGCCAGCAGCTCCCGGGACAGGGTTGCCGGGGAGCTGTTTTTT. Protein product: CASSSRDRVAGELFF.

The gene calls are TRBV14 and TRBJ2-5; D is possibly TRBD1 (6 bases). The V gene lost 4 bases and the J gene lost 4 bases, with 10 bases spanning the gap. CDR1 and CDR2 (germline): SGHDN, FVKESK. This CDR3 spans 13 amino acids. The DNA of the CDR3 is TGTGCCAGCAGCCCGGGACAACGAGAGACCCAGTACTTC. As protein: CASSPGQRETQYF.

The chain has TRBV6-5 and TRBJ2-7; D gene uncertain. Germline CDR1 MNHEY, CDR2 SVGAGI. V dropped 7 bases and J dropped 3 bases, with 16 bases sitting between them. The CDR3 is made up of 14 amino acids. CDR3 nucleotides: TGTGCCAGCAAAGGTGGCGGATTCATCTACGAGCAGTACTTC. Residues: CASKGGGFIYEQYF.

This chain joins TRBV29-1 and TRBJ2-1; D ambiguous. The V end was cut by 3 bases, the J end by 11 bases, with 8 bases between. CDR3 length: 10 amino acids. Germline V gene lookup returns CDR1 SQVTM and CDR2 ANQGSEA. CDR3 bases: TGCAGCGTTGACGCTATTCAGCAGTTCTTC. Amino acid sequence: CSVDAIQQFF.

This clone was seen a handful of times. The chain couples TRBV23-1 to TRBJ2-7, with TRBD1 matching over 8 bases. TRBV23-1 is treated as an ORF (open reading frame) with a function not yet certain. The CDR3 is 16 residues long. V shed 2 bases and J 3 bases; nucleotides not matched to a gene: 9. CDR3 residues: CASSQAPQGAVYEQYF. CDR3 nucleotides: TGCGCCAGCAGTCAAGCCCCCCAGGGGGCGGTCTACGAGCAGTACTTC.

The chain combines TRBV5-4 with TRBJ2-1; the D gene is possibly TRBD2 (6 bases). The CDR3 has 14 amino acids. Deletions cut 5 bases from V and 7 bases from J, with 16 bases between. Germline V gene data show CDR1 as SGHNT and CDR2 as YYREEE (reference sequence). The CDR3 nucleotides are TGTGCCAGCAGTCCAACAGCTAGCGCGAATGAGCAGTTCTTC. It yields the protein CASSPTASANEQFF.

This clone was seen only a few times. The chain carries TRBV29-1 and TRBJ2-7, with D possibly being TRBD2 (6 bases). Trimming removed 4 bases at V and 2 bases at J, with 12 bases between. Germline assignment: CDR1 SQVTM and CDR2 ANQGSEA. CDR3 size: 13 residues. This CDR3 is CSVGGGETYEQYF. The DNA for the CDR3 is TGCAGCGTTGGAGGCGGGGAGACCTACGAGCAGTACTTC.

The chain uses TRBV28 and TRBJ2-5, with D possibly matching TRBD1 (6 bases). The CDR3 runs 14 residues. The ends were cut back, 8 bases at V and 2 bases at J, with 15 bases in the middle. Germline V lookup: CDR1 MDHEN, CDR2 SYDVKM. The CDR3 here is CASDSPGVQETQYF. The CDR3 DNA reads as TGTGCCAGCGACTCCCCAGGGGTACAAGAGACCCAGTACTTC.

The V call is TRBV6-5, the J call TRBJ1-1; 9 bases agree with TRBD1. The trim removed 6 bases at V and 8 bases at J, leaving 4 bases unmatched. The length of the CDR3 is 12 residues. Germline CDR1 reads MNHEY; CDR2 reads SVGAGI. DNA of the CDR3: TGTGCCAGCAGGCCTACAGGGGGCGAAGCTTTCTTT. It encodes CASRPTGGEAFF.

CDR3: CASSLGGRGFTDTQYF. The CDR3 DNA reads as TGTGCCAGCAGCCTGGGCGGGAGGGGTTTCACAGATACGCAGTATTTT. The V gene is TRBV7-3, the J gene TRBJ2-3; 9 bases are shared with TRBD2. Trimming cost V 5 bases and J 2 bases; bases outside gene matches: 8. Per the germline V gene, CDR1 is SGHTA and CDR2 is FQGTGA. This CDR3 region has 16 residues.

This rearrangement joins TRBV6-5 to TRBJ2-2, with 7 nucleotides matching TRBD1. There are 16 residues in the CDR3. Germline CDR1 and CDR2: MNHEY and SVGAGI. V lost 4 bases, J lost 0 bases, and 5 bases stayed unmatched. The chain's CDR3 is CASSSGTAANTGELFF. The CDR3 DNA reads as TGTGCCAGCAGTTCCGGGACAGCTGCGAACACCGGGGAGCTGTTTTTT.

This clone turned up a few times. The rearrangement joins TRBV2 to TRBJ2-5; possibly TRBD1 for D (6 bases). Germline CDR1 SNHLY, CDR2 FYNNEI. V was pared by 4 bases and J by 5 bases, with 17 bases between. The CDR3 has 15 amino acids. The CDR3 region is CASSAAGALPETQYF. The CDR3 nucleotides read TGTGCCAGCAGTGCCGCAGGGGCCCTTCCGGAGACCCAGTACTTC.

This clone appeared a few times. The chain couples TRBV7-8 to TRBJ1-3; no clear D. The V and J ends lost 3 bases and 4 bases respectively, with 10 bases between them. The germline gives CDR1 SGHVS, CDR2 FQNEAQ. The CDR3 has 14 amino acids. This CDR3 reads CASSFGLRGNTIYF. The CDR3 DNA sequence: TGTGCCAGCAGCTTCGGTTTGAGAGGAAACACCATATATTTT.